The T cell receptor (beta chain) under discussion was sequenced for a study of CD8+CD57+ T cells in acquired aplastic anemia. Across the whole study: Across the sorted CD4+ and CD8+ cells, DNA amounts averaged roughly 3 ug. Whole-study results and caveats: Patient and control CD8+ Simpson's diversity was not significantly different.

Template material for TCR beta VDJ and CDR3 profiling consisted of genomic DNA. One entry per CDR3 protein results from TCRdb running MiXCR on the reads. The table includes 130,000 or so distinct CDR3 sequences, approximately 61% detected once. The CDR3 covers 15 residues. Germline-derived CDR1 and CDR2 are SGHDN and FVKESK. V was trimmed by 4 bases and J by 1 base, leaving 10 bases between them. Patients included in sequencing had previously demonstrated CD8+CD57+ cell expansion by flow cytometry. Every patient was diagnosed with severe acquired aplastic anemia. By the time of blood sampling, patients had still received no therapy. With regard to this clonotype: Its cognate antigen is unknown.

The TCR sequence derives from a human donor with aplastic anemia. The V call is TRBV14, the J call TRBJ2-2; possibly TRBD1 or TRBD2 for D (5 bases each). Sample: sorted CD4+, CD8+, or CD8+CD57+ T cells (not recorded which) from PBMCs. CDR3 loop: CASSRDHGNTGELFF. The CDR3 DNA reads TGTGCCAGCAGCCGGGACCACGGGAACACCGGGGAGCTGTTTTTT.